A selection of T cell receptor beta chains follows, all from one sample in a study of chemoradiotherapy in HPV16-positive cancers. The assay was immunoSEQ multiplex PCR, and TCRdb's table has in-frame clones only and misses some. The data hold approximately 1,100 clones, with around 86% observed a single time. The sequences come from tumor tissue, collected from a patient who underwent chemoradiotherapy. These receptors came from a human donor with HPV-associated anogenital cancer. CDR3s include the opening cysteine and the closing phenylalanine or tryptophan. Each record gives: V gene, D gene, J gene, clone size, CDR3 DNA, CDR3 protein. The D gene is left open where the match is weak. Size is stated for part of the rows, as once, few or many counts, or as a class when the clone is expanded.

TRBV19	TRBD1	TRBJ1-5	once	TGTGCCAGTAGTACCTCCGGGACAGGGGGCTATCAGCCCCAGCATTTT	CASSTSGTGGYQPQHF
TRBV18	TRBD1	TRBJ2-7	once	TGTGCCAGCTCACAGGGACAGAAATCCTACGAGCAGTACTTC	CASSQGQKSYEQYF
TRBV6-1	.	TRBJ2-1	once	TGTGCCAGCAATGAGCAGTTCTTC	CASNEQFF
TRBV6-1	TRBD2	TRBJ2-3	.	TGTGCCAGCAGTGAAATACTAGCGAACGGAAAGCAGTATTTT	CASSEILANGKQYF
TRBV7-9	.	TRBJ1-2	.	TGTGCCAGCAGCATCCATGGAAAGACCTATGGCTACACCTTC	CASSIHGKTYGYTF
TRBV6-5	.	TRBJ1-2	few	TGTGCCAGCAGTCCCGACAATTATGGCTACACCTTC	CASSPDNYGYTF
TRBV5-5	TRBD2	TRBJ2-5	.	TGTGCCAGCAGCTTGGGTCTAGCGGGACAAGAGACCCAGTACTTC	CASSLGLAGQETQYF
TRBV13	TRBD1	TRBJ2-7	.	TGTGCCAGCAGCTTAGGAGGACAGGGGGCGGCCTACGAGCAGTACTTC	CASSLGGQGAAYEQYF
TRBV19	.	TRBJ1-1	.	TGTGCCAGTAGTACCTACACGAACACTGAAGCTTTCTTT	CASSTYTNTEAFF
TRBV19	TRBD2	TRBJ2-7	.	TGTGCCAGTAGTATCGAAACTAGCGGCTCCTACGAGCAGTACTTC	CASSIETSGSYEQYF
TRBV7-2	.	TRBJ2-6	.	TGTGCCAGCAGCCCCGCTGGGGCCAACGTCCTGACTTTC	CASSPAGANVLTF
TRBV27	.	TRBJ2-3	.	TGTGCCAGCAGTTTATCCGCCAGAGCAGCGCAGTATTTT	CASSLSARAAQYF
TRBV7-9	TRBD1	TRBJ2-1	.	TGTGCCAGCAGCTCTCCAAGGGGGACAGGGAAAAATGAGCAGTTCTTC	CASSSPRGTGKNEQFF
TRBV11-2	.	TRBJ2-7	once	TGTGCCAGCAGCTTATCCCCCCTAGGTTACGAGCAGTACTTC	CASSLSPLGYEQYF
TRBV4-1	.	TRBJ2-5	.	TGCGCCAGCAGCCCTCAACACCAAGAGACCCAGTACTTC	CASSPQHQETQYF
TRBV7-9	.	TRBJ2-5	.	TGTGCCAGCAGCTACTGGACGAGTCAACAAGAGACCCAGTACTTC	CASSYWTSQQETQYF
TRBV7-6	TRBD2	TRBJ2-2	.	TGTGCCAGCAGTGTAGCGGGTCGGAACACCGGGGAGCTGTTTTTT	CASSVAGRNTGELFF
TRBV2	TRBD2	TRBJ2-3	.	TGTGCCAGCCTAGCGGGAAATAACCCAGATACGCAGTATTTT	CASLAGNNPDTQYF
TRBV5-6	.	TRBJ1-4	.	TGTGCCAGCAGCCACCCTCGTCGGGGTGAAAAACTGTTTTTT	CASSHPRRGEKLFF
TRBV11-2	.	TRBJ1-3	.	TGTGCCAGCAGCTTAGCGGGAAACACCATATATTTT	CASSLAGNTIYF
TRBV5-4	TRBD2	TRBJ2-3	.	TGTGCCAGCAGCGTAGCGGGACCACGCACAGATACGCAGTATTTT	CASSVAGPRTDTQYF
TRBV5-1	.	TRBJ2-3	.	TGCGCCAGCAGAGAGGGGCCGAGGGAGGCAGATACGCAGTATTTT	CASREGPREADTQYF
TRBV28	TRBD2	TRBJ2-7	.	TGTGCCAGCAGTTTTAACCGACTAGCGGTGGCCCACGAGCAGTACTTC	CASSFNRLAVAHEQYF
TRBV5-1	TRBD1	TRBJ1-1	.	TGCGCCAGCAGCCGCGGGACAGGGGGCTTGAACACTGAAGCTTTCTTT	CASSRGTGGLNTEAFF
TRBV25-1	TRBD2	TRBJ2-1	.	TGTGCCAGCAGGGGGGGGACTAGCGGAAGCTCCTACAATGAGCAGTTCTTC	CASRGGTSGSSYNEQFF
TRBV7-9	TRBD2	TRBJ2-3	.	TGTGCCAGCAGGTATCATAGCGGGTCACCAGATACGCAGTATTTT	CASRYHSGSPDTQYF
TRBV28	TRBD1	TRBJ1-4	.	TGTGCCAGCAATCGACAGGGATCCCCTGAAAAACTGTTTTTT	CASNRQGSPEKLFF
TRBV2	TRBD1	TRBJ2-7	.	TGTGCCAGCAGGTTCAGGACAGGGGCAGTCTACGAGCAGTACTTC	CASRFRTGAVYEQYF
TRBV28	.	TRBJ1-2	.	TGTGCCAGCAGTCTCCAAAGGGGACGCCTGGGTGGCTACACCTTC	CASSLQRGRLGGYTF
TRBV30	.	TRBJ1-1	.	TGTGCCTGGAGCCGGACTTACAGGAACACTGAAGCTTTCTTT	CAWSRTYRNTEAFF
TRBV11-2	TRBD1	TRBJ2-1	.	TGTGCCAGCAGCTTAAACAGGGGCTCCTACAATGAGCAGTTCTTC	CASSLNRGSYNEQFF
TRBV4-1	TRBD1	TRBJ1-4	once	TGCGCCAGCACCCCCAATCCAGGGGGCACAGGTGAAAAACTGTTTTTT	CASTPNPGGTGEKLFF
TRBV11-2	.	TRBJ1-5	.	TGTGCCAGCAGTTCGCCCCTACCTGGACATACCTATGGGGATCAGCCCCAGCATTTT	CASSSPLPGHTYGDQPQHF
TRBV9	.	TRBJ1-3	.	TGTGCCAGCAGCGTAACCAGAGCTGGAAACACCATATATTTT	CASSVTRAGNTIYF
TRBV9	TRBD1	TRBJ2-3	.	TGTGCCAGCAGCGGACGGTCCAGGGGGCGGACAGATACGCAGTATTTT	CASSGRSRGRTDTQYF
TRBV7-2	TRBD2	TRBJ2-5	.	TGTGCCAGCAGCTCCGGGGCGGGAGGAGAGACCCAGTACTTC	CASSSGAGGETQYF
TRBV5-5	.	TRBJ1-3	.	TGTGCCAGCAGCTTGGGGACCTCTGGAAACACCATATATTTT	CASSLGTSGNTIYF
TRBV2	.	TRBJ2-1	.	TGTGCCAGCAGGGGTGGTCTCTACAATGAGCAGTTCTTC	CASRGGLYNEQFF
TRBV6-5	.	TRBJ2-3	.	TGTGCCAGCAGTTTCGCGGGATCGTGGCGTACGCAGTATTTT	CASSFAGSWRTQYF
TRBV4-3	.	TRBJ2-6	.	TGCGCCAGCAGCCAAGAACTAGGCTCTGGGGCCAACGTCCTGACTTTC	CASSQELGSGANVLTF
TRBV4-3	TRBD2	TRBJ2-1	.	TGCGCCAGCAGCCAAAGTTGGAGCGGGAGGTCCTACAATGAGCAGTTCTTC	CASSQSWSGRSYNEQFF
TRBV5-4	.	TRBJ2-1	.	TGTGCCAGCATTGGGGGGGGCCCGTGGAAATACAATGAGCAGTTCTTC	CASIGGGPWKYNEQFF
TRBV6-1	.	TRBJ2-3	.	TGTGCCAGCAGTGAAGCGCTGGGCGGGGTGGCAGATACGCAGTATTTT	CASSEALGGVADTQYF
TRBV19	.	TRBJ1-5	once	TGTGCCAGTAAGAGTCAGGGGCGATGGAATCAGCCCCAGCATTTT	CASKSQGRWNQPQHF
TRBV28	TRBD2	TRBJ2-3	.	TGTGCCAGCAGTAGCGGGGGGGCCGGGACAGATACGCAGTATTTT	CASSSGGAGTDTQYF
TRBV30	.	TRBJ2-3	.	TGTGCCTGGAGTGTCCGCACAGATACGCAGTATTTT	CAWSVRTDTQYF
TRBV7-2	TRBD2	TRBJ2-3	.	TGTGCCAGCAGCTTAGCTGGGACTAGCGGGGGGGAGTGGGATACGCAGTATTTT	CASSLAGTSGGEWDTQYF